A single sample gave rise to the 6 T cell receptor beta chains below, sequenced in a study of early T cells in non-severe SARS-CoV-2 infection. TCRdb processed the 5' RACE reads anew with MiXCR; each CDR3 protein has one entry. The data show tens of thousands of distinct CDR3 sequences, less than 15% seen once. The sample comprised whole blood. The receptor set was obtained from an adult who was a healthcare worker with PCR-confirmed SARS-CoV-2 infection or an uninfected control (not recorded which).

This clonotype turned up a few times. The chain joins TRBV9 to TRBJ2-5; TRBD1 agrees at 8 bases. CDR1 is SGDLS, CDR2 YYNGEE, per germline. V trimming: 0 bases; J trimming: 4 bases; junction bases outside the gene matches: 5. The length of the CDR3 is 15 residues. CDR3 amino acids: CASSVGLQGAETQYF. DNA of the CDR3: TGTGCCAGCAGCGTAGGATTGCAGGGGGCAGAGACCCAGTACTTC.

The chain is built from TRBV29-1 and TRBJ2-7, with a possible D match to TRBD1 (6 bases). Germline values: CDR1 SQVTM, CDR2 ANQGSEA. This CDR3 has 12 amino acids. The ends were cut back, 8 bases at V and 5 bases at J, with 16 bases in the middle. CDR3 sequence: CSTQLGANEQYF. In nucleotides, the CDR3 is TGCAGCACCCAACTGGGGGCCAACGAGCAGTACTTC.

This clonotype was seen many times. DNA of the CDR3: TGCGCCAGCAGCTTGGGGACAGGGTCTTTTACCGGGGAGCTGTTTTTT. It yields the protein CASSLGTGSFTGELFF. The chain has TRBV5-1 and TRBJ2-2; 8 bases match TRBD1. With V trimmed by 0 bases and J by 5 bases, 6 bases remained unmatched. In germline, CDR1 is SGHRS, CDR2 YFSETQ. The CDR3 extends over 16 amino acids.

This clonotype has a count of ten or more. The CDR3 DNA is TGTGCCAGCAGCCGGGCCCTACTAGATACGCAGTATTTT. As protein: CASSRALLDTQYF. The V and J genes are TRBV7-8 and TRBJ2-3; no firm D call. The ends were cut back, 5 bases at V and 5 bases at J, with 11 bases in the middle. Germline lookup yields CDR1 SGHVS and CDR2 FQNEAQ. The CDR3 spans 13 residues.

There are many counts of this clonotype. The J gene is TRBJ2-1, the V gene TRBV19; D perhaps matches TRBD1 (5 bases). V was trimmed by 6 bases and J by 8 bases, leaving 11 bases between them. Germline CDR1 reads LNHDA; CDR2 reads SQIVND (reference sequence). The CDR3 is 12 amino acids. The CDR3 region is CASSRVGDEQFF. CDR3 nucleotides: TGTGCCAGTAGCAGGGTTGGCGATGAGCAGTTCTTC. The whole variable domain, remainder taken from reference TRBV19 and TRBJ2-1, is DGGITQSPKYLFRKEGQNVTLSCEQNLNHDAMYWYRQDPGQGLRLIYYSQIVNDFQKGDIAEGYSVSREKKESFPLTVTSAQKNPTAFYLCASSRVGDEQFFGPGTRLTVL.

The sample holds many counts of this clonotype. The gene calls are TRBV19 and TRBJ2-6; D is unresolved. This CDR3 has 15 residues. Germline V gene sequence: CDR1 LNHDA, CDR2 SQIVND (reference sequence). V gave up 4 bases and J gave up 0 bases, with 7 bases separating them. The DNA of the CDR3 is TGTGCCAGTAGTACCGCCAACTCTGGGGCCAACGTCCTGACTTTC. This encodes CASSTANSGANVLTF.